This T cell receptor beta chain appears in the sequencing data of a study of T cell repertoires in cytomegalovirus infection. This clonotype was detected once. What it recognizes is unknown. Losses at the gene ends were 0 bases for V and 3 bases for J; bases not matched to a gene: 6. The CDR3 spans 17 residues. The germline V gene has CDR1 LGHDT and CDR2 YNNKEL (reference sequence). TCRdb re-analysed the reads in MiXCR, keeping a single row per CDR3 protein. The sample lists some 120,000 distinct CDR3 sequences, 30% to 40% occurring once. The receptor was isolated from a human donor in good health (CMV status not recorded). Some clones in this sample may be carry-over from other donors' samples. The sequenced sample was CD8+ T cells from cultured PBMCs, obtained from culture after CMV antigen stimulation. The rearrangement uses TRBV3-1 and TRBJ2-1, with TRBD2 identical over 9 bases. The CDR3 loop is CASSQDLAGGLYNEQFF. The CDR3 bases are TGTGCCAGCAGCCAAGATCTCGCGGGGGGGCTCTACAATGAGCAGTTCTTC.